This TCR beta chain was observed in a study of blood T cell repertoires in COVID-19. For the study at large: The study drew acute and convalescent COVID-19 samples from the United States, Italy and Spain. From T cells, B-cell-depleted T cells, or PBMCs came the material, which was cDNA or gDNA.

V was cut by 7 bases and J by 0 bases, with 10 bases left in between. This CDR3 has 14 residues. Looked up from germline, CDR1 is MNHEY and CDR2 is SVGAGI. In the original workflow: Cell counts per sample came from amplifying reference gene primers. The method was immunoSEQ multiplex PCR; TCRdb's version includes in-frame clones alone and lacks a portion of them. That table supplies the V and J calls and clone size; D and trimming were determined from the DNA. The sample has approximately 45,000 clones, approximately 86% seen once. This TCR was recovered from a woman at least 80 years old with acute or convalescent COVID-19. Source material: peripheral blood. This sequence joins TRBV6-5 and TRBJ1-3; D is perhaps TRBD1 (5 bases). The CDR3 protein is CASTGGFSGNTIYF. The CDR3 DNA follows: TGTGCCAGCACGGGGGGGTTCTCTGGAAACACCATATATTTT.